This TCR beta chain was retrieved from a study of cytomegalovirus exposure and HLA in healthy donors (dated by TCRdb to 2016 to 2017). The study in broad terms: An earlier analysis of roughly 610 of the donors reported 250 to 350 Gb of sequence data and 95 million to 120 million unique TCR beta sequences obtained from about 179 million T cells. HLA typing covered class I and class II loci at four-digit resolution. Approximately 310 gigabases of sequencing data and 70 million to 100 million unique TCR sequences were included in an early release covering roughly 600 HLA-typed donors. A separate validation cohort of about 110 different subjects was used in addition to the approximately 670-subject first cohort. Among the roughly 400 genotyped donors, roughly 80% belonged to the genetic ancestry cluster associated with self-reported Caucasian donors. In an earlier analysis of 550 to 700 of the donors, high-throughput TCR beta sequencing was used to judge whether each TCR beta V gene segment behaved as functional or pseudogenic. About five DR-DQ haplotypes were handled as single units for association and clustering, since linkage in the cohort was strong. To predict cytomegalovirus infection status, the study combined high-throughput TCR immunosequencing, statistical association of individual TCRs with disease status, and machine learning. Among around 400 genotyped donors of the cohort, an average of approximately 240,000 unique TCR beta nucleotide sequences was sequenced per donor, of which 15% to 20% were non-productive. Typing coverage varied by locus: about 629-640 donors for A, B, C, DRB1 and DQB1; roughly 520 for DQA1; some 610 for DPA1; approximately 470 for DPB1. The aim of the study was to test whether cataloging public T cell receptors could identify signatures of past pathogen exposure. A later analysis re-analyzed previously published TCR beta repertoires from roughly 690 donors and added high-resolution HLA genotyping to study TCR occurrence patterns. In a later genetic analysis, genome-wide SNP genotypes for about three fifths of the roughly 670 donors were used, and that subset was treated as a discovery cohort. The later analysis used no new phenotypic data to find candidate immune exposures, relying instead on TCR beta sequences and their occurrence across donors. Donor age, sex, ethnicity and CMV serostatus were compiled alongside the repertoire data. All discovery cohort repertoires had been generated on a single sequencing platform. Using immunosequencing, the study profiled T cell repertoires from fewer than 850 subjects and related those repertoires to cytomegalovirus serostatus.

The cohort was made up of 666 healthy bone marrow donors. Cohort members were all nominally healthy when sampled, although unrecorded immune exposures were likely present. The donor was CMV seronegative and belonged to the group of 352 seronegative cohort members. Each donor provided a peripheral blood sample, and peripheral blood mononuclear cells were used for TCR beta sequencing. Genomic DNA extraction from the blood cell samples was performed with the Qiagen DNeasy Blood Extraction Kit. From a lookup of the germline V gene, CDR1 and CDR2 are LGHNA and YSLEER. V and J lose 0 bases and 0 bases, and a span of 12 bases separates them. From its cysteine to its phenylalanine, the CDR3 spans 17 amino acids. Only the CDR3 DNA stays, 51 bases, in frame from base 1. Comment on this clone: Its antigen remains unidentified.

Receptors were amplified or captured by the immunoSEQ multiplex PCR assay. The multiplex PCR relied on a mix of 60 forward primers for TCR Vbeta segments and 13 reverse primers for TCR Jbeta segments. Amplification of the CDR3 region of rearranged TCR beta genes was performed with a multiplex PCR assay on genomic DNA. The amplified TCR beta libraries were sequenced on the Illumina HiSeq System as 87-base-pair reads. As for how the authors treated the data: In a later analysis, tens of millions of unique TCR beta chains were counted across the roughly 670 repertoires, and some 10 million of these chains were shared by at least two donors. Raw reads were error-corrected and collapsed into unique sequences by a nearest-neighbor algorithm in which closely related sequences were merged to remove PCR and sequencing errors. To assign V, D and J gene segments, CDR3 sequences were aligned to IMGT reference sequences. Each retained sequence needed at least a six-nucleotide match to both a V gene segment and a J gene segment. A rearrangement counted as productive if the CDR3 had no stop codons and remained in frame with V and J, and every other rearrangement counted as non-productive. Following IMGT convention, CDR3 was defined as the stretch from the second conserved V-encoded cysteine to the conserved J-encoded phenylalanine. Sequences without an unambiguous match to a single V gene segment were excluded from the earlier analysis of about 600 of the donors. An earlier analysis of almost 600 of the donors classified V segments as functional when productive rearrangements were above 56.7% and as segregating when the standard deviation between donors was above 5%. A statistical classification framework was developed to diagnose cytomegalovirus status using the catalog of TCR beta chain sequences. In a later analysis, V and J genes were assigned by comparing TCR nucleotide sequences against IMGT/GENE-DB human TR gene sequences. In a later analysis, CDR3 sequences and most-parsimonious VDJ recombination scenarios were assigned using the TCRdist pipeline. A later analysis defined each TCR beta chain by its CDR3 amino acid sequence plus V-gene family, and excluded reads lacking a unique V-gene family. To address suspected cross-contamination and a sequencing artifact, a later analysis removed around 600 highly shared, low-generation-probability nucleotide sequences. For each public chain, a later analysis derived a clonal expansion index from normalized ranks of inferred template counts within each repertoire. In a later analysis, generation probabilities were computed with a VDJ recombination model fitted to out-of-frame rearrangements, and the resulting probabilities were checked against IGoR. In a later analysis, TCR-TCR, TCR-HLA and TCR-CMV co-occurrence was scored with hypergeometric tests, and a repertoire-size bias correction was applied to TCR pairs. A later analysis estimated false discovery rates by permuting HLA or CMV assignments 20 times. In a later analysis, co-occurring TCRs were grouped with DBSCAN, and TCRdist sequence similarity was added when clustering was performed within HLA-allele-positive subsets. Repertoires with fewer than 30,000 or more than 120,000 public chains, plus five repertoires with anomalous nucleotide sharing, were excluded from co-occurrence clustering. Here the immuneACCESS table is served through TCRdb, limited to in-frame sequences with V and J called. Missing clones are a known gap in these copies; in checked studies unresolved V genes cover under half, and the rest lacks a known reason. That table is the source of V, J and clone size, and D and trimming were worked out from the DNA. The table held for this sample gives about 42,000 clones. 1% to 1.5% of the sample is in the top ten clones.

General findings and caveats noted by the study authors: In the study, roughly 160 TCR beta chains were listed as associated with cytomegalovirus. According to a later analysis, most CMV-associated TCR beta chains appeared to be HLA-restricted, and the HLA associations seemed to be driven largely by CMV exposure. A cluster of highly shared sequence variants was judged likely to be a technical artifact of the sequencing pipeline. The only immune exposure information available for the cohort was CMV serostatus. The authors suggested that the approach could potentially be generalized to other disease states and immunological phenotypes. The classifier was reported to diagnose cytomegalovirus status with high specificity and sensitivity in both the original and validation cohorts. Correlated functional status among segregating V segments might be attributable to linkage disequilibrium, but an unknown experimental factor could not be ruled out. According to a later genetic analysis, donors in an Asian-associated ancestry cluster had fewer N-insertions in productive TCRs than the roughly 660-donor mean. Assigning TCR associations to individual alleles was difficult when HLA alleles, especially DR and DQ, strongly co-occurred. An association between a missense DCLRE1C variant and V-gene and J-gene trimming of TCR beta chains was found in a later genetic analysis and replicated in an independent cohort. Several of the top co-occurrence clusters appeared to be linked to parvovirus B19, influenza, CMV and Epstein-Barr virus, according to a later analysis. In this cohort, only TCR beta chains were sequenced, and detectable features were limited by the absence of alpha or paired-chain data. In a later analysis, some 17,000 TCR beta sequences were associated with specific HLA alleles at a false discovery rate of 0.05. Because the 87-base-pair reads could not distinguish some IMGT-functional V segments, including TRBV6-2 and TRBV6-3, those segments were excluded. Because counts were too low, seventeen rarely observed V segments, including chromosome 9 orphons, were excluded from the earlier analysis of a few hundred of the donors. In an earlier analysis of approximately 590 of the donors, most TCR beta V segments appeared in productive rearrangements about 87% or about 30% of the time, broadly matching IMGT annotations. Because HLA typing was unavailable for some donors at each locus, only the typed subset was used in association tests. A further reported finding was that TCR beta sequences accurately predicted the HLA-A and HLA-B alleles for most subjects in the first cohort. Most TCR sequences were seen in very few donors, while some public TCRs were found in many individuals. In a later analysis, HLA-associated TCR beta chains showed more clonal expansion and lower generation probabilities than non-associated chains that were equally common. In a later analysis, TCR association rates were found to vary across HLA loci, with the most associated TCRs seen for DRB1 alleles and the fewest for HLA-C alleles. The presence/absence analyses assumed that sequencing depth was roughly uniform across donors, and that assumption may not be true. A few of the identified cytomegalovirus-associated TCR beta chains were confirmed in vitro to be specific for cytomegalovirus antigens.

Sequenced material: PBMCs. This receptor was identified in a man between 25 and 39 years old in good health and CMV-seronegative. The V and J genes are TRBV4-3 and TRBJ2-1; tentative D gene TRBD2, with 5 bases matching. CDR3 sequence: CASSQDTDWASYNEQFF. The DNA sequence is TGCGCCAGCAGCCAAGATACGGACTGGGCCTCCTACAATGAGCAGTTCTTC.